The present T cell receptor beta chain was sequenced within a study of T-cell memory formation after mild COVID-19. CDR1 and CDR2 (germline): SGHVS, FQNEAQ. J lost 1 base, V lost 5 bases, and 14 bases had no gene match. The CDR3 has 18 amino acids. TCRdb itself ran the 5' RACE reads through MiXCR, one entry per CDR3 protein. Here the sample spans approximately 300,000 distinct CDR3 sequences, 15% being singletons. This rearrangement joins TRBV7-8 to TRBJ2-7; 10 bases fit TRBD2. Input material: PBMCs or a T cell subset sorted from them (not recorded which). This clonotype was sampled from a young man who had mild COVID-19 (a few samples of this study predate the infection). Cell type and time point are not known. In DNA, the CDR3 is TGTGCCAGCAGCCCTCCCCCCGGACTAGCGGCACTTTCCTACGAGCAGTACTTC. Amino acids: CASSPPPGLAALSYEQYF.